This entry is about one T cell receptor (beta chain). The sample comes from a study of CD8 T cells in Susac syndrome. An input of about 0.5 to 1 ug of RNA was subjected to reverse transcription using random hexamers. The CDR3 of TCR beta was amplified by immunoSEQ multiplex PCR across 54 Vbeta and 13 Jbeta. One entry per CDR3 protein results from TCRdb running MiXCR on the immunoSEQ multiplex PCR reads. This table holds some 400,000 distinct CDR3 sequences, about 85% found once. This TCR derives from a human donor with multiple sclerosis. The sample taken for sequencing was CD8+ T cells from PBMCs.

The CDR3 nucleotides read TGTGCCAGCAGCCAAACAGGCGGCCAGCATTTT. Translated: CASSQTGGQHF. V gene TRBV12-3 or TRBV12-4 combines with J gene TRBJ1-5; perhaps TRBD1 as D (5 bases). The CDR3 loop spans 11 amino acids. Trimming stripped 6 bases from V and 12 bases from J, with 12 bases between.